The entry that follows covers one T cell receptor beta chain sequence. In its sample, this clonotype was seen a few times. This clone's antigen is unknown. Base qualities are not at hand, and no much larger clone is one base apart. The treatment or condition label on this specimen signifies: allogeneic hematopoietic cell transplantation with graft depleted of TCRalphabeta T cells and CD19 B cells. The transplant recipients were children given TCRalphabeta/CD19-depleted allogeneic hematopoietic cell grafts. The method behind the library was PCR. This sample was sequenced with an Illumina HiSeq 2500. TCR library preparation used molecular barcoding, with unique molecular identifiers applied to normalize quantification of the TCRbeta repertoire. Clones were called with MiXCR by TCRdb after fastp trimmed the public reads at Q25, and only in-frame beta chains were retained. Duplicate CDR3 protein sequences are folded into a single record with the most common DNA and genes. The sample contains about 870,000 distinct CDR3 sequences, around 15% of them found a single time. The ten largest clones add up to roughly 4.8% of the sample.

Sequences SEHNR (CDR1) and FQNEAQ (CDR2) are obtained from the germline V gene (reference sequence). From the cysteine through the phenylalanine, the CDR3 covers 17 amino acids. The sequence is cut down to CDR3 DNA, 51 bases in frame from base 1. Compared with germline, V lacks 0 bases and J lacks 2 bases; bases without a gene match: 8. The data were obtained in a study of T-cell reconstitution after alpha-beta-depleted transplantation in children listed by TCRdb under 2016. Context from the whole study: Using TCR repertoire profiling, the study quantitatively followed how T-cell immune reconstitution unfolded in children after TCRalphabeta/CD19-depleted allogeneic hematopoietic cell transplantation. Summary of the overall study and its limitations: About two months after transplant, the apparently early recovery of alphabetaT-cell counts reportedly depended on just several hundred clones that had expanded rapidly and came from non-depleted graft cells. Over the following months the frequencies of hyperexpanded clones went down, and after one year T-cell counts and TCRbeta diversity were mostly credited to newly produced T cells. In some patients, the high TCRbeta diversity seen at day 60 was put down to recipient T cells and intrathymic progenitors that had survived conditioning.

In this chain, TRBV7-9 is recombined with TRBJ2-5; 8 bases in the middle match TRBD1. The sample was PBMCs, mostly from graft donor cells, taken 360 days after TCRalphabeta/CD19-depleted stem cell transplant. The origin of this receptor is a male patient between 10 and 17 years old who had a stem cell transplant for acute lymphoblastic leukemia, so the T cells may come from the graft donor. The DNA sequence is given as TGTGCCAGCAGCTTAGCCTTCGGGACAGGCCAGCAAGAGACCCAGTACTTC. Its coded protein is CASSLAFGTGQQETQYF.